The source of this TCR beta chain is a study of cytomegalovirus exposure and HLA in healthy donors. Trimming at V came to 1 base and at J to 9 bases, leaving 0 bases not matched to a gene. The germline CDR1 and CDR2 sequences are SGHAT and FQNNGV. The CDR3 has 12 amino acids. The PCR had 60 Vbeta and 13 Jbeta primers. Profiled with immunoSEQ multiplex PCR; TCRdb holds only in-frame clones, not every one. The sample has 100,000 to 150,000 clones, roughly four fifths seen once. The chain recombines TRBV11-2 with TRBJ2-1, with 7 bases that match TRBD2. This TCR derives from a woman between 18 and 29 years old in good health and CMV-seronegative. The sequencing sample was made of PBMCs. As DNA, the CDR3 is TGTGCCAGCAGCTTAGCGGGAGGTGAGCAGTTCTTC. This translates into CASSLAGGEQFF.